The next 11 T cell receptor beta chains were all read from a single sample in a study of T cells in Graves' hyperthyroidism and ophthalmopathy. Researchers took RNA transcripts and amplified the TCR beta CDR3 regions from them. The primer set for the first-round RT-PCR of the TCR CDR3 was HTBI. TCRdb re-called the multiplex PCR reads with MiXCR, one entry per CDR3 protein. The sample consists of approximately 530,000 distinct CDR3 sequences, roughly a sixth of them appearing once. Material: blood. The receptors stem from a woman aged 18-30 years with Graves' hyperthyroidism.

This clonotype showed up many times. The CDR3 sequence: CASRAVMNTEAFF. CDR3 DNA: TGTGCCAGCAGGGCCGTTATGAACACTGAAGCTTTCTTT. The gene calls are TRBV6-1 and TRBJ1-1; D is ambiguous. The length of the CDR3 is 13 residues. Germline CDR1 is MNHNS and CDR2 is SASEGT. Trimming left V 6 bases short and J 0 bases short, with 8 bases between.

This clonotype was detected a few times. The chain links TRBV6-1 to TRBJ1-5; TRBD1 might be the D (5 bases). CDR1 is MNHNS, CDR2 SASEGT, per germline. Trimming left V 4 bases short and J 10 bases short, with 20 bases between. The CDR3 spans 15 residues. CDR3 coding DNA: TGTGCCAGCAGTGTCTCGGGACCCCTCTTACGACCCCAGCATTTT. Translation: CASSVSGPLLRPQHF.

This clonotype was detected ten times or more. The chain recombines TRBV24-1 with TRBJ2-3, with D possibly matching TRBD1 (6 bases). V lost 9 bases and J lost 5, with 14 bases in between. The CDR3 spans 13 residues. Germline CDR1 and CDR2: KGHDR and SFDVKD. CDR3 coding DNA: TGTGCCACCGGACAGCCAGGGGTAGATACGCAGTATTTT. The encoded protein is CATGQPGVDTQYF.

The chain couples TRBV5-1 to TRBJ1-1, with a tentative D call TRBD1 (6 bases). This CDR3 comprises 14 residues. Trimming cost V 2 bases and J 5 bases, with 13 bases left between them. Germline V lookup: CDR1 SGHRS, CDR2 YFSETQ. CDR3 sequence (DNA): TGCGCCAGCAGCTTACAGGGCTCTATTACTGAAGCTTTCTTT. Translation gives CASSLQGSITEAFF.

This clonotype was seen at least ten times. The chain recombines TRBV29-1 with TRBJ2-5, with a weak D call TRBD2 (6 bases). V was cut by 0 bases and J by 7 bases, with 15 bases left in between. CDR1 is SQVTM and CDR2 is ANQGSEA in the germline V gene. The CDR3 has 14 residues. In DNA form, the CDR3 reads TGCAGCGTTGAAGACAGGGTGGGACTGGGGACCCAGTACTTC. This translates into CSVEDRVGLGTQYF.

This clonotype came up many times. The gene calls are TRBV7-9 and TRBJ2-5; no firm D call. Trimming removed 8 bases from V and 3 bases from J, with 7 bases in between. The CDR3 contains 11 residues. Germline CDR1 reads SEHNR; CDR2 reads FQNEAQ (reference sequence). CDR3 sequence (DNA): TGTGCCAGCTCATCAAAAGAGACCCAGTACTTC. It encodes CASSSKETQYF.

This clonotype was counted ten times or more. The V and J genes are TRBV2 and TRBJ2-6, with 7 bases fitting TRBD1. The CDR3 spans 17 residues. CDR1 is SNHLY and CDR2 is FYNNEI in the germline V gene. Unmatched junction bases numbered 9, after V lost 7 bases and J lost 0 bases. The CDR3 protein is CASTSRGLSSGANVLTF. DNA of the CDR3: TGTGCCAGCACCTCAAGGGGGCTCAGCTCTGGGGCCAACGTCCTGACTTTC.

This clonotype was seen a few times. The CDR3 loop is CASSQDWAGGIRKLFF. The DNA for the CDR3 is TGTGCCAGCAGCCAAGATTGGGCAGGGGGCATCAGAAAACTGTTTTTT. The rearrangement joins TRBV3-1 to TRBJ1-4; 8 nucleotides align to TRBD1. This CDR3 region has 16 residues. Losses at the gene ends were 0 bases for V and 10 bases for J; bases not matched to a gene: 10. From germline, CDR1 is LGHDT and CDR2 YNNKEL (reference sequence). The complete variable domain, with remaining parts taken from reference TRBV3-1 and TRBJ1-4, reads DTAVSQTPKYLVTQMGNDKSIKCEQNLGHDTMYWYKQDSKKFLKIMFSYNNKELIINETVPNRFSPKSPDKAHLNLHINSLELGDSAVYFCASSQDWAGGIRKLFFGSGTQLSVL.

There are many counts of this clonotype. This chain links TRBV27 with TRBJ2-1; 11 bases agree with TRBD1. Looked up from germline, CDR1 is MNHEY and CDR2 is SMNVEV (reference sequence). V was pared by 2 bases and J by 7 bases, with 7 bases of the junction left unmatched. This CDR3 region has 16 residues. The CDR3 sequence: CASSLPGGTGGNEQFF. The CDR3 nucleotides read TGTGCCAGCAGTTTACCCGGGGGGACAGGGGGGAATGAGCAGTTCTTC.

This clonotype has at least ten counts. CDR3 loop: CASTRAVGNEQFF. The CDR3 DNA follows: TGTGCCAGCACCCGGGCCGTCGGCAATGAGCAGTTCTTC. The chain uses TRBV6-2 or TRBV6-3 and TRBJ2-1; D unresolved. Trimming pared 7 bases from V and 6 bases from J, leaving 13 bases between. CDR3 size: 13 residues. Germline CDR1 MNHEY, CDR2 SVGEGT.

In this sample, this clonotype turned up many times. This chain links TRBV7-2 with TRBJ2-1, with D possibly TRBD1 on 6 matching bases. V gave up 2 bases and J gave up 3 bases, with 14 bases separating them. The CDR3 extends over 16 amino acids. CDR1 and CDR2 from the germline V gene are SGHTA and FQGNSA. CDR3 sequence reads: CASSLRGEGGYNEQFF. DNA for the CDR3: TGTGCCAGCAGCTTACGGGGCGAAGGGGGCTACAATGAGCAGTTCTTC.